This entry lists 24 T cell receptor beta chains sequenced from one sample in a study of CD8+CD57+ T cells in acquired aplastic anemia. Genomic DNA acted as the template from which TCR beta VDJ combination and CDR3 sequence profiling were carried out. TCRdb ran MiXCR on the reads and lists one entry per CDR3 protein. Of about 190,000 distinct CDR3 sequences in the sample, around 66% are singletons; the top ten hold under 60%. The specimen sequenced was sorted CD4+, CD8+, or CD8+CD57+ T cells (not recorded which) from PBMCs. The receptors here all came from a human donor with severe aplastic anemia or a healthy control (not recorded which).

V usage is TRBV2 and J usage is TRBJ2-3, with D unresolved. The V end was cut by 7 bases, the J end by 8 bases, with 10 bases between. Germline V CDR1 and CDR2: SNHLY, FYNNEI. This CDR3 spans 11 amino acids. CDR3 in DNA: TGTGCCAGCATAAACCTCCGTACGCAGTATTTT. It translates to CASINLRTQYF. The full variable domain, in which reference TRBV2 and TRBJ2-3 provide the parts outside the CDR3, is EPEVTQTPSHQVTQMGQEVILRCVPISNHLYFYWYRQILGQKVEFLVSFYNNEISEKSEIFDDQFSVERPDGSNFTLKIRSTKLEDSAMYFCASINLRTQYFGPGTRLTVL.

This clonotype was found many times. Sequence at one end of the junction differs from germline and may be a read error. The chain carries TRBV7-7 and TRBJ2-5; D gene ambiguous. This CDR3 is 12 amino acids long. Germline lookup yields CDR1 SSHAT and CDR2 FNYEAQ (reference sequence). In nucleotides, the CDR3 is TGTGCTAGCAGTGCGACTGGGGAGACCCAGTACTTC. It codes for CASSATGETQYF. Using reference TRBV7-7 and TRBJ2-5 for the parts outside the CDR3, the full variable domain is GAGVSQSPRYKVTKRGQDVTLRCDPISSHATLYWYQQALGQGPEFLTYFNYEAQPDKSGLPSDRFSAERPEGSISTLTIQRTEQRDSAMYRCASSATGETQYFGPGTRLLVL.

The chain couples TRBV12-3 or TRBV12-4 to TRBJ1-1; no definite D call. V was shortened by 3 bases and J by 2 bases, with 10 bases between the two germline ends. CDR3 length: 14 amino acids. The chain's CDR3 is CASSLDRLNTEAFF. The CDR3 nucleotides read TGTGCCAGCAGTTTGGACCGCCTAAACACTGAAGCTTTCTTT.

The table lists this clonotype with many counts. The V and J genes are TRBV5-4 and TRBJ2-2; 7 bases align to TRBD2. With V trimmed by 2 bases and J by 6 bases, 1 base remained unmatched. The CDR3 is made up of 13 amino acids. CDR1 is SGHNT and CDR2 is YYREEE in the germline V gene (reference sequence). Here the CDR3 DNA reads TGTGCCAGCAGCTTCGCGGGGGCCGGGGAGCTGTTTTTT. Translation: CASSFAGAGELFF.

J is TRBJ1-2 and V is TRBV2; D gene unclear. V lost 7 bases to trimming and J lost 7 bases, with 16 bases between them. Germline V lookup: CDR1 SNHLY, CDR2 FYNNEI. The CDR3 has 13 amino acids. CDR3 sequence: CASTERGSPGYTF. In nucleotides, the CDR3 is TGTGCCAGCACCGAACGAGGGTCTCCTGGCTACACCTTC. Combining the CDR3 with reference TRBV2 and TRBJ1-2 gives the whole variable domain EPEVTQTPSHQVTQMGQEVILRCVPISNHLYFYWYRQILGQKVEFLVSFYNNEISEKSEIFDDQFSVERPDGSNFTLKIRSTKLEDSAMYFCASTERGSPGYTFGSGTRLTVV.

This clonotype appeared many times. This chain connects TRBV12-3 or TRBV12-4 to TRBJ1-5; D perhaps matches TRBD1 (5 bases). Trimming cost V 3 bases and J 4 bases, with 13 bases left between them. The CDR3 extends over 15 amino acids. CDR3 DNA sequence: TGTGCCAGCAGTTTCTTCCAGGGAACTAATCAGCCCCAGCATTTT. It specifies CASSFFQGTNQPQHF.

V is TRBV7-8 and J is TRBJ2-3; D gene uncertain. The CDR3 is 14 residues long. The germline V and J ends were trimmed by 4 bases and 7 bases, with 15 bases remaining between them. CDR1 SGHVS and CDR2 FQNEAQ come from the germline V gene. As DNA, the CDR3 is TGTGCCAGCAGCTATAGCAGAATAGCCTATACGCAGTATTTT. Amino acid sequence: CASSYSRIAYTQYF.

This clonotype was recorded a few times. V is TRBV2 and J is TRBJ1-2, with D tentatively TRBD1 (5 bases). Germline V gene data show CDR1 as SNHLY and CDR2 as FYNNEI. This CDR3 contains 14 residues. Trimming cost V 4 bases and J 8 bases, with 17 bases left between them. The chain's CDR3 is CASSAARGAVGYTF. Here the CDR3 DNA reads TGTGCCAGCAGTGCGGCAAGGGGCGCGGTAGGCTACACCTTC.

This clonotype was picked up many times. The genes are TRBV7-2 and TRBJ2-3; tentative D call: TRBD2 (5 bases). V gave up 1 base and J gave up 0 bases, with 8 bases separating them. Looked up from germline, CDR1 is SGHTA and CDR2 is FQGNSA. The CDR3 length is 15 residues. The CDR3 nucleotides read TGTGCCAGCAGCTTAGGAGCGGTGAGCACAGATACGCAGTATTTT. This codes for CASSLGAVSTDTQYF.

Note on this clonotype: Germline is not matched at one junction end, which may reflect a read error. The rearrangement joins TRBV12-3 or TRBV12-4 to TRBJ2-1; 7 bases are shared with TRBD1. This CDR3 contains 17 residues. CDR3 nucleotides: TGTGCCAGCAGCCACTCGATAGACAGGGCAACCTACAATGAACAGTTCTTC. This gives the protein CASSHSIDRATYNEQFF.

The chain carries TRBV19 and TRBJ2-6; TRBD1 is a possible D gene (5 bases). The CDR3 runs to 15 residues. Per the germline V gene, CDR1 is LNHDA and CDR2 is SQIVND (reference sequence). V lost 5 bases to trimming and J lost 0 bases, with 8 bases between them. The CDR3 DNA follows: TGTGCCAGTAGTGTTGACAGCTCTGGGGCCAACGTCCTGACTTTC. It translates to CASSVDSSGANVLTF. Full variable domain (missing parts from reference TRBV19 and TRBJ2-6): DGGITQSPKYLFRKEGQNVTLSCEQNLNHDAMYWYRQDPGQGLRLIYYSQIVNDFQKGDIAEGYSVSREKKESFPLTVTSAQKNPTAFYLCASSVDSSGANVLTFGAGSRLTVL.

The chain employs TRBV2 and TRBJ2-5; 9 bases map to TRBD2. Per germline, CDR1 SNHLY and CDR2 FYNNEI. V trimming: 6 bases; J trimming: 5 bases; junction bases outside the gene matches: 7. CDR3 length: 14 amino acids. The CDR3 DNA sequence: TGTGCCAGCAGAGCTAGCGGGATGTGGGAGACCCAGTACTTC. It yields the protein CASRASGMWETQYF.

The chain couples TRBV14 to TRBJ2-5; TRBD2 matches at 11 bases. The CDR3 length is 14 residues. V shed 2 bases, J shed 5 bases, and the junction held 1 base outside the gene matches. From germline, CDR1 is SGHDN and CDR2 FVKESK. The CDR3 loop reads CASSQLAGGETQYF. CDR3 sequence (DNA): TGTGCCAGCAGCCAACTAGCGGGAGGCGAGACCCAGTACTTC.

This clonotype was counted a few times. This chain connects TRBV7-2 to TRBJ2-3; D not certain. This CDR3 has 12 amino acids. V lost 1 base, J lost 6 bases, and 5 bases lay in between. Germline CDR1 reads SGHTA; CDR2 reads FQGNSA. CDR3 bases: TGTGCCAGCAGCTTAGGTTGGGATACGCAGTATTTT. Its protein product is CASSLGWDTQYF.

In its sample, this clonotype was seen a few times. This chain uses TRBV7-3 with TRBJ2-7, with D maybe TRBD1 (6 bases). CDR1 is SGHTA and CDR2 is FQGTGA in the germline V gene. CDR3 length equals 13 residues. V gave up 4 bases and J gave up 3 bases, with 10 bases separating them. CDR3 loop: CASSSQTGYEQYF. DNA for the CDR3: TGTGCCAGCAGCTCTCAGACAGGCTACGAGCAGTACTTC. Full variable domain (outside the CDR3, taken from reference TRBV7-3 and TRBJ2-7): GAGVSQTPSNKVTEKGKYVELRCDPISGHTALYWYRQSLGQGPEFLIYFQGTGAADDSGLPNDRFFAVRPEGSVSTLKIQRTERGDSAVYLCASSSQTGYEQYFGPGTRLTVT.

By its share, this clonotype is medium-sized. The V call is TRBV20-1, the J call TRBJ2-7; D could derive from TRBD1 or TRBD2 (5 bases each). V was pared by 3 bases and J by 9 bases, with 24 bases between. The CDR3 is 15 amino acids. Looked up from germline, CDR1 is DFQATT and CDR2 is SNEGSKA (reference sequence). The CDR3 is CSARPGQWDVSGQYF. CDR3 DNA: TGCAGTGCTAGGCCGGGGCAGTGGGACGTTTCTGGGCAGTACTTC.

The gene calls are TRBV24-1 and TRBJ2-1, with 10 nucleotides matching TRBD2. Germline V gene lookup returns CDR1 KGHDR and CDR2 SFDVKD. V gave up 0 bases and J gave up 7 bases; unmatched junction bases: 5. The CDR3 runs to 16 residues. The CDR3 region has the DNA TGTGCCACCAGTGATTTGCGGCTAGCGGGAGAGAATGAGCAGTTCTTC. This sequence encodes CATSDLRLAGENEQFF.

The chain recombines TRBV5-1 with TRBJ2-2; the D is unclear. CDR3 length: 14 amino acids. CDR1 SGHRS and CDR2 YFSETQ come from the germline V gene. Trimming removed 1 base at V and 2 bases at J, with 6 bases between. The CDR3 sequence: CASSLLDNTGELFF. The DNA of the CDR3 is TGCGCCAGCAGCTTGCTCGATAACACCGGGGAGCTGTTTTTT.

The CDR3 loop reads CASSLYRQNDEQYF. The CDR3 nucleotides read TGCGCCAGCAGCTTGTACCGGCAGAATGACGAGCAGTACTTC. The gene calls are TRBV5-1 and TRBJ2-7; D is uncertain. The CDR3 has 14 amino acids. Between the trimmed V and J ends, which lost 1 base and 5 bases, there was a span of 13 bases. CDR1 is SGHRS and CDR2 is YFSETQ in the germline V gene.

The gene calls are TRBV20-1 and TRBJ2-7, with TRBD2 matching over 10 bases. V lost 0 bases to trimming and J lost 2 bases; unmatched junction nucleotides: 4. This CDR3 is 15 amino acids long. Germline CDR1 reads DFQATT; CDR2 reads SNEGSKA (reference sequence). Written as DNA, the CDR3 is TGCAGTGCTAGAGATCGGAGCGGGAGGGCCTACGAGCAGTACTTC. Translated: CSARDRSGRAYEQYF.

The chain joins TRBV7-6 to TRBJ2-5; D possibly corresponds to TRBD2 (5 bases). The CDR3 runs to 14 residues. Germline V CDR1 and CDR2: SGHVS, FNYEAQ. The ends were cut back, 1 base at V and 5 bases at J, with 11 bases in the middle. CDR3 nucleotide sequence: TGTGCCAGCAGCTTAGGGAGGCGAGGGGAGACCCAGTACTTC. This gives the protein CASSLGRRGETQYF.

There are many counts of this clonotype. The genes are TRBV12-3 or TRBV12-4 and TRBJ1-2; tentatively, D is TRBD1 (6 bases). Between the trimmed V and J ends, which lost 6 bases and 4 bases, there was a span of 12 bases. This CDR3 region has 13 residues. CDR3 sequence (DNA): TGTGCCAGCAGCCGGGGGGGGCTCTATGGCTACACCTTC. This sequence encodes CASSRGGLYGYTF.

The J gene is TRBJ2-7, the V gene TRBV7-9, with D maybe TRBD2 (5 bases). The CDR3 is 15 residues long. V lost 1 base, J lost 1 base, and 11 bases lay in between. Germline V lookup: CDR1 SEHNR, CDR2 FQNEAQ (reference sequence). The CDR3 region is CASSLVRGGSYEQYF. CDR3 bases: TGTGCCAGCAGCTTAGTCCGAGGCGGGTCCTACGAGCAGTACTTC.

The V and J genes are TRBV9 and TRBJ1-2; D remains unclear. Germline CDR1 reads SGDLS; CDR2 reads YYNGEE. This CDR3 spans 14 amino acids. The germline V and J ends were trimmed by 4 bases and 4 bases, with 14 bases remaining between them. The CDR3: CASSTSMEAYGYTF. The CDR3 nucleotides are TGTGCCAGCAGCACTTCCATGGAGGCCTATGGCTACACCTTC.